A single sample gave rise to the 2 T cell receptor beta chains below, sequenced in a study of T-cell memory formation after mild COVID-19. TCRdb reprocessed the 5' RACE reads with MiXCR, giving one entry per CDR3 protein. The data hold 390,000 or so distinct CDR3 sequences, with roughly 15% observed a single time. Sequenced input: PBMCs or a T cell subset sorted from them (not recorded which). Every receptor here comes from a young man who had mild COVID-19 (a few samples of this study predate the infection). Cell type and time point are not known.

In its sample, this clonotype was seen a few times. The CDR3 DNA sequence: TGCAGTGCCACTGTGGTTTTAGATACGCAGTATTTT. It codes for CSATVVLDTQYF. The J gene is TRBJ2-3, the V gene TRBV20-1; no clear D. V lost 6 bases to trimming and J lost 5 bases, with 12 bases between them. The V gene's germline CDR1 is DFQATT and CDR2 SNEGSKA (reference sequence). CDR3 size: 12 residues.

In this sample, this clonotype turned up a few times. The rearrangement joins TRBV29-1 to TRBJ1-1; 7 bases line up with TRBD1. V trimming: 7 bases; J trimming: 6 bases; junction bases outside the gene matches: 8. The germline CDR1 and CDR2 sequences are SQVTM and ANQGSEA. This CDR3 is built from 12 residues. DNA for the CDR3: TGCAGCGGTATAACAGGGGAGGCTGAAGCTTTCTTT. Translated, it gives CSGITGEAEAFF.